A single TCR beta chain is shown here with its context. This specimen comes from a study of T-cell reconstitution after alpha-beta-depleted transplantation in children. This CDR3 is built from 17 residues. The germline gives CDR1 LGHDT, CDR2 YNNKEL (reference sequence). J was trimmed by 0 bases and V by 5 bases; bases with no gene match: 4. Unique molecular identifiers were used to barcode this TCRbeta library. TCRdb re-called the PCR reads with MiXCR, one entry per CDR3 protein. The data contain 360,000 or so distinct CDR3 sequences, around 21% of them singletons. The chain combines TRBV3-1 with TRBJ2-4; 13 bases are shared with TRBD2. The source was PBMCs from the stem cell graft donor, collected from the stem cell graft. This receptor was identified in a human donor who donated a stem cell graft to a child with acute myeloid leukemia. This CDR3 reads CASSGLAGAKAKNIQYF. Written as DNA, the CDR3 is TGTGCCAGCAGCGGACTAGCGGGAGCTAAAGCCAAAAACATTCAGTACTTC.